This TCR beta chain was identified in a study of blood T cell repertoires in COVID-19. CDR3 length equals 14 residues. The V gene's germline CDR1 is MNHEY and CDR2 SMNVEV (reference sequence). With V trimmed by 2 bases and J by 8 bases, 5 bases remained unmatched. In the original workflow: Reference gene primer amplification yielded estimated nucleated cell counts. Sequencing used immunoSEQ multiplex PCR; TCRdb keeps in-frame clones, though not all of them. That table supplies the V and J calls and clone size; D and trimming were determined from the DNA. The data contain fewer than 300,000 clones, 75% to 85% of them singletons.

Sequencing used peripheral blood. The origin of this receptor is a man aged 45-60 years with active or convalescent COVID-19. The chain employs TRBV27 and TRBJ2-3; TRBD1 matches 9 bases. The CDR3 protein is CASSLKGTGLTQYF. The CDR3 DNA reads as TGTGCCAGCAGTTTAAAGGGGACAGGGCTTACGCAGTATTTT.